These T cell receptor beta chains were read from a single sample in a study of cytomegalovirus exposure and HLA in healthy donors. Profiled with immunoSEQ multiplex PCR; TCRdb holds only in-frame clones, not every one. There are about 190,000 clones in the sample; roughly 81% occur only once, and approximately 3.1% lies in the top ten. Sequencing used PBMCs. The source is a woman aged 30 to 39 in good health and CMV-seropositive. CDR3s include the opening cysteine and the closing phenylalanine or tryptophan. Each record gives: D gene, clone size, J gene, V gene, CDR3 protein, CDR3 DNA. The D gene is left open where the match is weak. A row's size may be missing; if present it is once, few, many or a size class.

d_gene: TRBD2; abundance: -; j_gene: TRBJ2-7; v_gene: TRBV6-1; CDR3aa: CASRTSGSSYEQYF; CDR3nt: TGTGCCAGCAGAACTAGCGGGAGCAGTTACGAGCAGTACTTC
d_gene: TRBD1; abundance: -; j_gene: TRBJ2-7; v_gene: TRBV28; CDR3aa: CASSPTGRPSYEQYF; CDR3nt: TGTGCCAGCAGTCCGACAGGGCGGCCCTCCTACGAGCAGTACTTC
d_gene: -; abundance: -; j_gene: TRBJ1-2; v_gene: TRBV20-1; CDR3aa: CSGQPNYGYTF; CDR3nt: TGCAGTGGACAGCCAAACTATGGCTACACCTTC
d_gene: -; abundance: -; j_gene: TRBJ2-7; v_gene: TRBV19; CDR3aa: CASSIGSRSSYEQYF; CDR3nt: TGTGCCAGTAGTATAGGATCGAGGAGCTCCTACGAGCAGTACTTC
d_gene: -; abundance: -; j_gene: TRBJ1-1; v_gene: TRBV5-5; CDR3aa: CASSLYVGGIMNTEAFF; CDR3nt: TGTGCCAGCAGCTTGTATGTTGGCGGAATTATGAACACTGAAGCTTTCTTT
d_gene: -; abundance: -; j_gene: TRBJ2-7; v_gene: TRBV5-1; CDR3aa: CASSLSYNYEQYF; CDR3nt: TGCGCCAGCAGCTTAAGCTATAATTACGAGCAGTACTTC
d_gene: TRBD1; abundance: -; j_gene: TRBJ2-7; v_gene: TRBV5-4; CDR3aa: CASSTGTELYEQYF; CDR3nt: TGTGCCAGCAGCACCGGGACAGAGCTCTACGAGCAGTACTTC
d_gene: -; abundance: -; j_gene: TRBJ1-4; v_gene: TRBV19; CDR3aa: CASLMNEKLFF; CDR3nt: TGTGCCAGCCTAATGAATGAAAAACTGTTTTTT
d_gene: -; abundance: -; j_gene: TRBJ2-7; v_gene: TRBV13; CDR3aa: CASSYRDNTYEQYF; CDR3nt: TGTGCCAGCAGCTACCGGGACAACACCTACGAGCAGTACTTC
d_gene: -; abundance: -; j_gene: TRBJ1-2; v_gene: TRBV15; CDR3aa: CATSRDRQDRAPTF; CDR3nt: TGTGCCACCAGCAGAGATAGACAAGACCGCGCCCCTACCTTC
d_gene: -; abundance: -; j_gene: TRBJ2-7; v_gene: TRBV9; CDR3aa: CASSAGMKGYEQYF; CDR3nt: TGTGCCAGCAGCGCGGGGATGAAAGGATACGAGCAGTACTTC
d_gene: -; abundance: -; j_gene: TRBJ1-5; v_gene: TRBV23-1; CDR3aa: CASSQFLGSQPQHF; CDR3nt: TGCGCCAGCAGTCAATTCTTAGGGAGTCAGCCCCAGCATTTT
d_gene: -; abundance: -; j_gene: TRBJ2-2; v_gene: TRBV5-4; CDR3aa: CASSLSSPGELFF; CDR3nt: TGTGCCAGCAGCTTGTCGTCTCCCGGGGAGCTGTTTTTT
d_gene: TRBD2; abundance: -; j_gene: TRBJ2-7; v_gene: TRBV6-6; CDR3aa: CASSRLAGLSYEQYF; CDR3nt: TGTGCCAGCAGCCGACTAGCGGGCCTCTCCTACGAGCAGTACTTC
d_gene: TRBD1; abundance: -; j_gene: TRBJ2-1; v_gene: TRBV19; CDR3aa: CASSRDSYNEQFF; CDR3nt: TGTGCCAGTAGTCGGGACAGTTACAATGAGCAGTTCTTC
d_gene: -; abundance: -; j_gene: TRBJ2-7; v_gene: TRBV5-1; CDR3aa: CASSLVGDNNWDEQYF; CDR3nt: TGCGCCAGCAGCTTGGTTGGCGACAATAACTGGGACGAGCAGTACTTC
d_gene: -; abundance: -; j_gene: TRBJ2-4; v_gene: TRBV7-8; CDR3aa: CASSRQSGATAKNIQYF; CDR3nt: TGTGCCAGCAGCCGCCAGTCAGGGGCAACGGCCAAAAACATTCAGTACTTC
d_gene: TRBD1; abundance: -; j_gene: TRBJ2-1; v_gene: TRBV5-6; CDR3aa: CASSLAGTGVNEQFF; CDR3nt: TGTGCCAGCAGCTTGGCTGGGACAGGAGTCAATGAGCAGTTCTTC
d_gene: TRBD1; abundance: -; j_gene: TRBJ2-1; v_gene: TRBV27; CDR3aa: CASSSPGQGNNEQFF; CDR3nt: TGTGCCAGCAGTAGTCCGGGACAGGGCAACAATGAGCAGTTCTTC
d_gene: -; abundance: -; j_gene: TRBJ2-3; v_gene: TRBV14; CDR3aa: CASSQVQGRADTQYF; CDR3nt: TGTGCCAGCAGCCAAGTTCAGGGTCGGGCAGATACGCAGTATTTT
d_gene: TRBD1; abundance: once; j_gene: TRBJ1-4; v_gene: TRBV18; CDR3aa: CASSPRPGTGDRGEEKLFF; CDR3nt: TGTGCCAGCTCACCAAGGCCCGGGACAGGGGATAGAGGAGAGGAAAAACTGTTTTTT
d_gene: -; abundance: -; j_gene: TRBJ2-5; v_gene: TRBV27; CDR3aa: CASSLSPGETQYF; CDR3nt: TGTGCCAGCAGTTTAAGCCCAGGGGAGACCCAGTACTTC
d_gene: TRBD2; abundance: -; j_gene: TRBJ2-2; v_gene: TRBV27; CDR3aa: CASSSWGGRTGELFF; CDR3nt: TGTGCCAGCAGTTCTTGGGGAGGGCGGACCGGGGAGCTGTTTTTT
d_gene: TRBD1; abundance: once; j_gene: TRBJ1-5; v_gene: TRBV28; CDR3aa: CASSFLGTGPNQPQHF; CDR3nt: TGTGCCAGCAGTTTTCTCGGGACAGGTCCCAATCAGCCCCAGCATTTT
d_gene: TRBD1; abundance: -; j_gene: TRBJ2-7; v_gene: TRBV18; CDR3aa: CASSQGEGEQYF; CDR3nt: TGTGCCAGCTCCCAGGGGGAAGGCGAGCAGTACTTC
d_gene: TRBD2; abundance: -; j_gene: TRBJ2-7; v_gene: TRBV5-1; CDR3aa: CASSLAERASGPSYEQYF; CDR3nt: TGCGCCAGCAGCTTGGCCGAGCGAGCTAGCGGGCCCTCCTACGAGCAGTACTTC
d_gene: TRBD2; abundance: -; j_gene: TRBJ2-5; v_gene: TRBV5-1; CDR3aa: CASSLVATSGGETQYF; CDR3nt: TGCGCCAGCAGCTTAGTGGCTACTAGCGGAGGAGAGACCCAGTACTTC
d_gene: TRBD2; abundance: -; j_gene: TRBJ2-7; v_gene: TRBV28; CDR3aa: CASSFPERGSPYEQYF; CDR3nt: TGTGCCAGCAGTTTTCCCGAGCGGGGCTCCCCCTACGAGCAGTACTTC
d_gene: TRBD1; abundance: -; j_gene: TRBJ1-2; v_gene: TRBV28; CDR3aa: CASRIRGTGVYGYTF; CDR3nt: TGTGCCAGCAGAATCCGCGGGACAGGGGTCTATGGCTACACCTTC
d_gene: TRBD1; abundance: -; j_gene: TRBJ2-7; v_gene: TRBV5-1; CDR3aa: CASSLDRDHNEQYF; CDR3nt: TGCGCCAGCAGCTTAGACAGGGATCACAACGAGCAGTACTTC
d_gene: -; abundance: -; j_gene: TRBJ2-7; v_gene: TRBV25-1; CDR3aa: CASRETGLSYEQYF; CDR3nt: TGTGCCAGCAGGGAGACAGGCCTCTCCTACGAGCAGTACTTC
d_gene: -; abundance: -; j_gene: TRBJ2-1; v_gene: TRBV27; CDR3aa: CASSLGGKNNEQFF; CDR3nt: TGTGCCAGCAGTTTGGGCGGGAAAAACAATGAGCAGTTCTTC
d_gene: TRBD2; abundance: few; j_gene: TRBJ2-1; v_gene: TRBV5-6; CDR3aa: CASSSSLTSGSYNEQFF; CDR3nt: TGTGCCAGCAGCTCCTCCCTGACTAGCGGGTCCTACAATGAGCAGTTCTTC
d_gene: -; abundance: few; j_gene: TRBJ2-3; v_gene: TRBV7-2; CDR3aa: CASSSGLSIPDTQYF; CDR3nt: TGTGCCAGCAGCTCGGGACTCTCGATTCCAGATACGCAGTATTTT
d_gene: TRBD1; abundance: -; j_gene: TRBJ1-4; v_gene: TRBV18; CDR3aa: CASSPTGRQGEKLFF; CDR3nt: TGTGCCAGCTCACCGACAGGGAGGCAAGGAGAAAAACTGTTTTTT
d_gene: TRBD2; abundance: -; j_gene: TRBJ2-1; v_gene: TRBV6-5; CDR3aa: CASRASGLGGGEQFF; CDR3nt: TGTGCCAGCAGGGCCTCGGGACTGGGCGGGGGTGAGCAGTTCTTC
d_gene: TRBD2; abundance: -; j_gene: TRBJ2-2; v_gene: TRBV18; CDR3aa: CASSLMTSGRPGELFF; CDR3nt: TGTGCCAGCTCACTCATGACTAGCGGGAGACCCGGGGAGCTGTTTTTT
d_gene: -; abundance: once; j_gene: TRBJ2-1; v_gene: TRBV7-9; CDR3aa: CASSLGGEQFF; CDR3nt: TGTGCCAGCAGCTTAGGCGGTGAGCAGTTCTTC
d_gene: TRBD1; abundance: once; j_gene: TRBJ1-1; v_gene: TRBV7-2; CDR3aa: CASSPTRTGIDTEAFF; CDR3nt: TGTGCCAGCAGCCCTACTCGGACAGGCATCGACACTGAAGCTTTCTTT
d_gene: TRBD2; abundance: -; j_gene: TRBJ2-3; v_gene: TRBV5-6; CDR3aa: CASSILAGGDTDTQYF; CDR3nt: TGTGCCAGCAGCATTTTAGCGGGAGGGGACACAGATACGCAGTATTTT
d_gene: TRBD1; abundance: -; j_gene: TRBJ2-7; v_gene: TRBV7-2; CDR3aa: CASSWDRGNYEQYF; CDR3nt: TGTGCCAGCAGCTGGGACAGGGGGAACTACGAGCAGTACTTC
d_gene: -; abundance: -; j_gene: TRBJ2-2; v_gene: TRBV12-5; CDR3aa: CASGLHSGSNTGELFF; CDR3nt: TGTGCTAGTGGTTTGCACAGCGGGTCGAACACCGGGGAGCTGTTTTTT
d_gene: TRBD2; abundance: once; j_gene: TRBJ2-7; v_gene: TRBV27; CDR3aa: CASVAPATSGSREQYF; CDR3nt: TGTGCCAGTGTGGCCCCCGCGACTAGCGGGAGTCGTGAGCAGTACTTC
d_gene: TRBD2; abundance: -; j_gene: TRBJ2-7; v_gene: TRBV11-2; CDR3aa: CASSLGPGGYYEQYF; CDR3nt: TGTGCCAGCAGCTTAGGGCCGGGGGGGTACTACGAGCAGTACTTC